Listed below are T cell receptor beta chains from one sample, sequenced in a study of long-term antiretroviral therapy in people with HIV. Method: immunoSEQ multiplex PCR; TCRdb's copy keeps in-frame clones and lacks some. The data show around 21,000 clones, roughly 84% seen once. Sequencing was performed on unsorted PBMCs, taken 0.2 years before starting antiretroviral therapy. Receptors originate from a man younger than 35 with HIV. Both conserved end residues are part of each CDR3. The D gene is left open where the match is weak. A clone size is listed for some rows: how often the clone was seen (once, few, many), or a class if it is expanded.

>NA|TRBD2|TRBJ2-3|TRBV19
TGTGCCAGTAGTATCGGACTAGCGGGGGTGCTCAATACGCAGTATTTT
CASSIGLAGVLNTQYF
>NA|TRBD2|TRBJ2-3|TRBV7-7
TGTGCTAGCAGCTTAGGATCTAGCGGGGGGGCCGAGGATACGCAGTATTTT
CASSLGSSGGAEDTQYF
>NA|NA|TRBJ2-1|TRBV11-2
TGTGCCAGCAGCTTAGTACGGGGGGCCCGCAGGACCTACAATGAGCAGTTCTTC
CASSLVRGARRTYNEQFF
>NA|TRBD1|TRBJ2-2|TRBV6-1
TGTGCCAGCAGTGACAGGGGGCGAGACACCGGGGAGCTGTTTTTT
CASSDRGRDTGELFF
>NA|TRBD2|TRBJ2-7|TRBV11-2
TGTGCCAGCAGCTTAGCCCCGGACGGGGCGGGGGCCTACGAGCAGTACTTC
CASSLAPDGAGAYEQYF
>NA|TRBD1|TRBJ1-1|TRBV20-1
TGCAGTGCTAGTCAGGACAGGGAAGCTTTCTTT
CSASQDREAFF
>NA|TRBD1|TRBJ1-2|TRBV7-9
TGTGCCAGCAGCTTAGGGACAGGGAACTATGGCTACACCTTC
CASSLGTGNYGYTF
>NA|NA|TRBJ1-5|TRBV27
TGTGCCAGTGCAGCGGGAGGGGGTTTAGGGCAGCCCCAGCATTTT
CASAAGGGLGQPQHF
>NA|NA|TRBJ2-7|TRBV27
TGTGCCAGCAGTTTATCTGTAGGAGGACGGGACTACGAGCAGTACTTC
CASSLSVGGRDYEQYF
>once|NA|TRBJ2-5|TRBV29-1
TGCAGCGTCCTCTCAAGGACAGAAGAGACCCAGTACTTC
CSVLSRTEETQYF
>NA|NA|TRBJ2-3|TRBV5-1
TGCGCCAGCAGCTTAGGGAGCACAGATACGCAGTATTTT
CASSLGSTDTQYF
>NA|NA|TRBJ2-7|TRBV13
TGTGCCAGCAGCGATATTCTCTTC
CASSDILF
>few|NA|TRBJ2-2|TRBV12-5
TGTGCTAGTGGTTTGGTCACCGGGTTCCGAGGGGGCACCGGGGAGCTGTTTTTT
CASGLVTGFRGGTGELFF
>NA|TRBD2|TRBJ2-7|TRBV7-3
TGTGCCAGCAGCTTAGGCGGGGGTTACTACGAGCAGTACTTC
CASSLGGGYYEQYF
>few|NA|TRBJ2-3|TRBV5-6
TGTGCCAGCAGCTTGGGGGACCCCCGAGAGGGCACAGATACGCAGTATTTT
CASSLGDPREGTDTQYF
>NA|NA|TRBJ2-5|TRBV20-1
TGCAGTGCTAGCTCCGAGACCCAGTACTTC
CSASSETQYF
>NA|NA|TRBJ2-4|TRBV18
TGTGCCAGCTCACCAAGTCGGCGGGCCGCGAACATTCAGTACTTC
CASSPSRRAANIQYF
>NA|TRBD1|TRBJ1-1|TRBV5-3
TGTGCCAGAAGCTCGCTACAGGGGGCTGGGACTGAAGCTTTCTTT
CARSSLQGAGTEAFF
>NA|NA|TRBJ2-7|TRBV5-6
TGTGCCAGCAGCTGGAACTACGAGCAGTACTTC
CASSWNYEQYF
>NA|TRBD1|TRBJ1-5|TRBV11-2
TGTGCCAGCAGCTTGTTAAAGGGGGCGAGGCAGCCCCAGCATTTT
CASSLLKGARQPQHF
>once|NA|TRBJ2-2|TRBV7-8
TGTGCCAGCAGCTTAGAGGGAGCCGGGGAGCTGTTTTTT
CASSLEGAGELFF
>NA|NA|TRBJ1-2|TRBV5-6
TGTGCCAGCAGCTCGCGGGGTTCCTATGGCTACACCTTC
CASSSRGSYGYTF
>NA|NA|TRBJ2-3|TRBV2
TGTGCCAGCCTGACGGGAAGCACAGATACGCAGTATTTT
CASLTGSTDTQYF
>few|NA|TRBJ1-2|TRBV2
TGTGCCAGCAGGGGCGGGGGAGGCGGATACACCTTC
CASRGGGGGYTF
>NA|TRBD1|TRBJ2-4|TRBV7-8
TGTGCCAGCAGCTTACGACAGGGATCGGCCAAAAACATTCAGTACTTC
CASSLRQGSAKNIQYF
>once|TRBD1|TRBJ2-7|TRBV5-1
TGCGCCAGCAGCCCAATGACAGGGAACGAGCAGTACTTC
CASSPMTGNEQYF
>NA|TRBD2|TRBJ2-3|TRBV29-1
TGCAGCGTTGTGATAGCGGGGGGACCTACCGACACAGATACGCAGTATTTT
CSVVIAGGPTDTDTQYF
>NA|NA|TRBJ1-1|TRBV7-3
TGTGCCAGCAGCCAGGGACCTTTGAACACTGAAGCTTTCTTT
CASSQGPLNTEAFF
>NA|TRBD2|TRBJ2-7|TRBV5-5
TGTGCCAGCAGCTTGTGGGGGGGTGGTAGCGAGCAGTACTTC
CASSLWGGGSEQYF
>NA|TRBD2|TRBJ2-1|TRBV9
TGTGCCAGCAGCTTCCGGGGGGGCCTATATGAGCAGTTCTTC
CASSFRGGLYEQFF
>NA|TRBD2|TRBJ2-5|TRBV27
TGTGCCAGCAGTTTCTCTAGACTAGCGGGACAAGAGACCCAGTACTTC
CASSFSRLAGQETQYF
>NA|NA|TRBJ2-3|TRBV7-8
TGTGCCAGCAGCTTAGGATGGGCAGTTGGAGGAGATACGCAGTATTTT
CASSLGWAVGGDTQYF
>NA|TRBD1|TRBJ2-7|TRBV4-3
TGCGCCAGCAGCCAAGATGGGCAGGGGGTTAACGAGCAGTACTTC
CASSQDGQGVNEQYF
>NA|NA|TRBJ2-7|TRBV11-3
TGTGCCAGCAGCTTAAGAAGACAGAACGAGCAGTACTTC
CASSLRRQNEQYF
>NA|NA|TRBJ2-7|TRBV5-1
TGCGCCAGCAGCTTGGCACCCAACTCCTACGAGCAGTACTTC
CASSLAPNSYEQYF
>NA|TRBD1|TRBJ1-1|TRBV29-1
TGCAGCGTTGATAGACAGGGACATACTGAAGCTTTCTTT
CSVDRQGHTEAFF
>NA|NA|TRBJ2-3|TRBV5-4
TGTGCCAGCAGCTCTATGGGGGGACGCACAGATACGCAGTATTTT
CASSSMGGRTDTQYF
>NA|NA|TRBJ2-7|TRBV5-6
TGTGCCAGCAGCTTGGACATCGGCTCCTACGAGCAGTACTTC
CASSLDIGSYEQYF
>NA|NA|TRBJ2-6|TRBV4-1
TGCGCCAGCAGCCAAGATCCTACAGGACACTCTGGGGCCAACGTCCTGACTTTC
CASSQDPTGHSGANVLTF
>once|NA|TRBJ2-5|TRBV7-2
TGTGCCAGCAGCTTATCGCCTCCGCGCGAGACCCAGTACTTC
CASSLSPPRETQYF
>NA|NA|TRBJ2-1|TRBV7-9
TGTGCCAGCAGCTTAGGGTGGTCCAACTGGGAGCAGTTCTTC
CASSLGWSNWEQFF
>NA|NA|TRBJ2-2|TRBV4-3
TGCGCCAGCAGCCAAGAGTTTGGGAACGGAATCGCGAACACCGGGGAGCTGTTTTTT
CASSQEFGNGIANTGELFF
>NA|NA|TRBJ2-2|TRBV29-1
TGCAGCGGCGGCCTGGGATTGGACCGGGGAGCTGTTTTT
CSGGLGLDRGAVF
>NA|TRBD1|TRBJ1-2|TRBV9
TGTGCCAGCAGCCCACAGGGGGCGGGAGGCTACACCTTC
CASSPQGAGGYTF